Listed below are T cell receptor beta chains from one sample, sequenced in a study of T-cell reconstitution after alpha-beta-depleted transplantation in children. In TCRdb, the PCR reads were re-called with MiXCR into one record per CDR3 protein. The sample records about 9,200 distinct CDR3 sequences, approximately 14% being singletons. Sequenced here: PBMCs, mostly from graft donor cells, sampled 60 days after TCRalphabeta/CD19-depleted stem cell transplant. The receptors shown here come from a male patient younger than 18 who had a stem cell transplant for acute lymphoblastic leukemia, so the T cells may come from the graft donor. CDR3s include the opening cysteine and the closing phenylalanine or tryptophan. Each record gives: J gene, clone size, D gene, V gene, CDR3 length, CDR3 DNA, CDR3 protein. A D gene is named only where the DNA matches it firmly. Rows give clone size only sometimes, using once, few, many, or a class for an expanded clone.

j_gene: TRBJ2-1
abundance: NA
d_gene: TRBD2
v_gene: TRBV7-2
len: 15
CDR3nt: TGTGCCAGCAGCTTAGTCGGGGGGGTGTACAATGAGCAGTTCTTC
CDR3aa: CASSLVGGVYNEQFF

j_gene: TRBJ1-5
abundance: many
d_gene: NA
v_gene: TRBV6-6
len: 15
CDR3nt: TGTGCCAGCAGGTTTGGACGGTATAGCAATCAGCCCCAGCATTTT
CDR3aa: CASRFGRYSNQPQHF

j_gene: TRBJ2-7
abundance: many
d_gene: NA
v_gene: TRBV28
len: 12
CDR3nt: TGTGCCAGCAGTTTGACAGCTTACGAGCAGTACTTC
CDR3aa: CASSLTAYEQYF

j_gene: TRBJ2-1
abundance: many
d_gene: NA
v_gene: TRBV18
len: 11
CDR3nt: TGTGCCAGCTCACGGGGGTATGAGCAGTTCTTC
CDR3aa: CASSRGYEQFF

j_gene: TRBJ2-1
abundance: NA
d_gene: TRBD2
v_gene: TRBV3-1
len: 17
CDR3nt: TGTGCCAGCAGCAAGGGAGTTAGCGGGGGGATCTACAATGAGCAGTTCTTC
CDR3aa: CASSKGVSGGIYNEQFF

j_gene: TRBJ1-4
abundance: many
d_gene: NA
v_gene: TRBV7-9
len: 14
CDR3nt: TGTGCCAGCAGCCCGTCCGGGACGAATGAAAAACTGTTTTTT
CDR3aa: CASSPSGTNEKLFF

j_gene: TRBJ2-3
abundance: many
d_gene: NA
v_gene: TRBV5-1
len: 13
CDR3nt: TGCGCCAGCAGGGCAGGGGTCACAGATACGCAGTATTTT
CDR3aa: CASRAGVTDTQYF

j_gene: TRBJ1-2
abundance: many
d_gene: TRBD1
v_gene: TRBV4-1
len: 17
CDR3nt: TGCGCCAGCAGCCAAAGGCTGGCCCTCCGGGACAGGGGGGGCTACACCTTC
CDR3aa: CASSQRLALRDRGGYTF

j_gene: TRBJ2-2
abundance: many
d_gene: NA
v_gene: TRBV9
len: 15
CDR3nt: TGTGCCAGCAGCGTGTGGGGGATGAACACCGGGGAGCTGTTTTTT
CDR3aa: CASSVWGMNTGELFF

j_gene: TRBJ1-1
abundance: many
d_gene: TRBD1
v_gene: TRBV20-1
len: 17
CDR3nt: TGCAGTGCTCTCCTCCGGGACAGGGGAAGGAGGAACACTGAAGCTTTCTTT
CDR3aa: CSALLRDRGRRNTEAFF

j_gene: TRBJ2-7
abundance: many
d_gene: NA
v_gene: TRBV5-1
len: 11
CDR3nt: TGCGCCAGCCGGCTGGACTACGAGCAGTACTTC
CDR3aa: CASRLDYEQYF

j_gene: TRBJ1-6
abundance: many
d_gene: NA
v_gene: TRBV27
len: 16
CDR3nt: TGTGCCAGCAGTCCCCTCGGACCTTTTAGGAATTCACCCCTCCACTTT
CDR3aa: CASSPLGPFRNSPLHF

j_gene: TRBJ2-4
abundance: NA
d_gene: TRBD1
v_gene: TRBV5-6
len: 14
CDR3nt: TGTGCCAGCAGCGCGGACAGGGGGCGGGACATTCAGTACTTC
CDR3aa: CASSADRGRDIQYF

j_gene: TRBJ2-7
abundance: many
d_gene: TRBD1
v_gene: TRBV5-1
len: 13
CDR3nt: TGCGCCAGCAGCGGACAGGGGGTGTCCGAGCAGTACTTC
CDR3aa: CASSGQGVSEQYF

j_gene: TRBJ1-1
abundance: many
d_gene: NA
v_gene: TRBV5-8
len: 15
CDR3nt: TGTGCCAGCAGCTTGTACGGGGGCTGGAACACTGAAGCTTTCTTT
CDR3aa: CASSLYGGWNTEAFF

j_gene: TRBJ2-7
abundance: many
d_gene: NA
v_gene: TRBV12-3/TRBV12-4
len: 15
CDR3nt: TGTGCCAGCAGCCCCCCCAGTGGGCAAAACTATGAGCAGTACTTC
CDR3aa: CASSPPSGQNYEQYF

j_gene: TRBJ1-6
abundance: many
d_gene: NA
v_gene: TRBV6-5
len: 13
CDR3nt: TGTGCCAGCAGTTATACGGGGAATTCACCCCTCCACTTT
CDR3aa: CASSYTGNSPLHF

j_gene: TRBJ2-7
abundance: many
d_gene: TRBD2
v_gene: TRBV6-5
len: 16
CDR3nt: TGTGCCAGCAGTTATGGGGTAGCGGGGAACCCCTACGAGCAGTACTTC
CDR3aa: CASSYGVAGNPYEQYF

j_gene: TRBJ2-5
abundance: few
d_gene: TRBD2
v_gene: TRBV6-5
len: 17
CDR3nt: TGTGCCAGCAGTTCCCCCGGGCGGGGGGGAACTCCGAAGACCCAGTACTTC
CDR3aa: CASSSPGRGGTPKTQYF

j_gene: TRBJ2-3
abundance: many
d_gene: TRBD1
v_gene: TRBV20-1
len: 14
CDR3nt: TGCAGTGCTAGTCGGGACAGGGCCCTAGATACGCAGTATTTT
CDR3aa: CSASRDRALDTQYF

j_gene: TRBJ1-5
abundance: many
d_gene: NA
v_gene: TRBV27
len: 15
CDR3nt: TGTGCCAGCAGTCCCTATAGCGGTAGCAATCAGCCCCAGCATTTT
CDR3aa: CASSPYSGSNQPQHF

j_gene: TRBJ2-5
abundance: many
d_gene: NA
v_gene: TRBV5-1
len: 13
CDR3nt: TGCGCCAGCAGCCGCCCCCAGTCAGAGACCCAGTACTTC
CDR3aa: CASSRPQSETQYF

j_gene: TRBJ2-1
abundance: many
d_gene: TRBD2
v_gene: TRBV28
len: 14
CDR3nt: TGTGCCAGCAGTCCTAGCGGGATACTCGATGAGCAGTTCTTC
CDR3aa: CASSPSGILDEQFF

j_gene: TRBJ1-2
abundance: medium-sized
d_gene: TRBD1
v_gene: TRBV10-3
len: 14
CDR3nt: TGTGCCATCAGAGGGACAGGGTTAGGCTATGGCTACACCTTC
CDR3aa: CAIRGTGLGYGYTF

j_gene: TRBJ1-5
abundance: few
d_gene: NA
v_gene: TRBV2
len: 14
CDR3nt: TGTGCCAGCAGTGGAGTGTATAGCAATCAGCCCCAGCATTTT
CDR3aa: CASSGVYSNQPQHF

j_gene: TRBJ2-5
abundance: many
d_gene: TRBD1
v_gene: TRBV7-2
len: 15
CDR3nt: TGTGCCAGCAGCTTGGGACAGCTAGACCAAGAGACCCAGTACTTC
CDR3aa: CASSLGQLDQETQYF

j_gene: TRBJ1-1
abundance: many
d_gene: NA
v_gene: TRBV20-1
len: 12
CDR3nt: TGCAGTGCTGAAATAGGGGGCACTGAAGCTTTCTTT
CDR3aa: CSAEIGGTEAFF

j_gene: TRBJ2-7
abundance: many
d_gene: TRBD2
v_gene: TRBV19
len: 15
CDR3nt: TGTGCCAGTAGTACCCCAGGGAGGGGAACCTACGAGCAGTACTTC
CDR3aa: CASSTPGRGTYEQYF

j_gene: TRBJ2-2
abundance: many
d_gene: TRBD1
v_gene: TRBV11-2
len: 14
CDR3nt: TGTGCCAGCCGCCGGACAGGGAACACCGGGGAGCTGTTTTTT
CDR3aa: CASRRTGNTGELFF

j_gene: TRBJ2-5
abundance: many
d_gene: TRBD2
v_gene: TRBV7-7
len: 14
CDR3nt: TGTGCCAGCAGCCACAGCGGCGGGGGAGAGACCCAGTACTTC
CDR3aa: CASSHSGGGETQYF

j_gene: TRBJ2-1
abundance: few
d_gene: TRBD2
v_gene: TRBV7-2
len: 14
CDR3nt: TGTGCCAGCAGCTTGACGGGGGGGTTGAATGAGCAGTTCTTC
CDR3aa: CASSLTGGLNEQFF

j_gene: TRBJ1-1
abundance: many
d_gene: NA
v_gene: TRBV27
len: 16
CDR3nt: TGTGCCCAGCATACCCCGGCCGGGTGGCTTTACACTGAAGCTTTCTTT
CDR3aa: CAQHTPAGWLYTEAFF

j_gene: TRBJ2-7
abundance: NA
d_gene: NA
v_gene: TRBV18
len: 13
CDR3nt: TGTGCCAGCCAGGAACGGGTTACCTACGAGCAGTACTTC
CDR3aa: CASQERVTYEQYF

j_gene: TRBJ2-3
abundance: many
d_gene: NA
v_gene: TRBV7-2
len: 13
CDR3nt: TGTGCCAGCAGCCCGGTGTGGGCAGATACGCAGTATTTT
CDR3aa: CASSPVWADTQYF

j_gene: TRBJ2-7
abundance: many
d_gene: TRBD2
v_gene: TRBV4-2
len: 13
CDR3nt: TGTGCCAGCAGCCACCGACTAGCAGGGGAGCAGTACTTC
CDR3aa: CASSHRLAGEQYF

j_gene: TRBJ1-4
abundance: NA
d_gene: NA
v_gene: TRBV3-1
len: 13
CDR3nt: TGTGCCAGCAGCCCCCGGAGGGGTGAAAAACTGTTTTTT
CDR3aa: CASSPRRGEKLFF

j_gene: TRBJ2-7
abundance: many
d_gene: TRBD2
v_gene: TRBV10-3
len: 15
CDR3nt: TGTGCCATCAGTGGACTAGCGGGCGGACGCTACGAGCAGTACTTC
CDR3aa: CAISGLAGGRYEQYF

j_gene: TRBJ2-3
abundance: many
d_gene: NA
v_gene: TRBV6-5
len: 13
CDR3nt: TGTGCCAGCAAGGTTTATAGCACAGATACGCAGTATTTT
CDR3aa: CASKVYSTDTQYF

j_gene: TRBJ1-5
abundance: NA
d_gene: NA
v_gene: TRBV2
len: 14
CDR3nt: TGTGCCAGCAGGGCCACAGGGAGGCATCAGCCCCAGCATTTT
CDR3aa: CASRATGRHQPQHF

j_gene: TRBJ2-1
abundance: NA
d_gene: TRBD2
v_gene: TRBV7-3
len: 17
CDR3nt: TGTGCCAGCAGCTTAACGACCACTAGCGGGACCCACAATGAGCAGTTCTTC
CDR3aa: CASSLTTTSGTHNEQFF